Sequencing of this TCR beta chain was carried out in a study of blood T cell repertoires in COVID-19. Across the study: Acute-phase and convalescent COVID-19 samples originated in the United States, Italy and Spain. Nucleic acid was either cDNA or gDNA, and it came from T cells, B-cell-depleted T cells, or PBMCs.

Original processing notes: Using reference gene primer amplification, nucleated cell counts were estimated. Generated by immunoSEQ multiplex PCR, the TCRdb table keeps only in-frame clones and is missing some. V, J and clone size reflect that table, while D and trimming were determined from the DNA. The sample holds tens of thousands of clones; approximately 86% are singletons and the top ten take under 3.5%. The CDR3 spans 13 residues. V was pared by 0 bases and J by 8 bases, with 8 bases between. Looked up from germline, CDR1 is GTSNPN and CDR2 is SVGIG (reference sequence). The TCR was taken from a woman of 80 years or more with COVID-19, enrolled during active disease. The V and J genes are TRBV30 and TRBJ1-6; a possible D gene is TRBD1 (6 bases). The sequenced sample was peripheral blood. The chain's CDR3 is CAWSVGAHSPLHF. DNA of the CDR3: TGTGCCTGGAGTGTGGGGGCGCATTCACCCCTCCACTTT.